The present entry profiles one TCR beta chain with its context. Its target is unknown. CDR1 and CDR2 from the germline V gene are SEHNR and FQNEAQ (reference sequence). This CDR3 spans 13 amino acids. The V and J ends lost 2 bases and 4 bases respectively, with 6 bases between them. The data stem from a study of cytotoxic CD8 clonotypes in ibrutinib-treated CLL. Study-wide results and caveats: Clonality rose at ibrutinib response, held steady in sustained remission, and fell toward baseline at progression.

Libraries were prepared by immunoSEQ multiplex PCR; TCRdb keeps only in-frame clonotypes and omits some of them. This sample has some 290,000 clones, with roughly 80% found just once. The source is a human donor with chronic lymphocytic leukemia. Here the sequenced sample was PBMCs, taken before ibrutinib treatment. The gene calls are TRBV7-9 and TRBJ1-5; D remains unclear. The DNA for the CDR3 is TGTGCCAGCAGCTTAATGGGGAATCAGCCCCAGCATTTT. Translated: CASSLMGNQPQHF.